This TCR beta chain was found in a study of OX40 agonist ivuxolimab in advanced cancers. This clone appeared a single time. The CDR3 has 17 amino acids. The table came from immunoSEQ multiplex PCR; TCRdb's copy has only in-frame clones and leaves some out. The table has around 70,000 clones, roughly 90% seen once. The TCR comes from an adult with an advanced solid tumor such as melanoma, head and neck, liver or kidney cancer. The gene calls are TRBV21-1 and TRBJ2-3; the table assigns TRBD2, which was not confirmed against the DNA. TRBV21-1 constitutes a pseudogene. The sample consisted of CD4+ or CD8+ T cells sorted from blood, taken in a trial of the OX40 agonist ivuxolimab. CDR3 in amino acids: CASSKARAGGPADTQYF. Written as DNA, the CDR3 is TGTGCCAGCAGCAAAGCCCGTGCGGGAGGGCCGGCAGATACGCAGTATTTT.